This T cell receptor (beta chain) was retrieved from a study of blood T cell repertoires in COVID-19. Study summary: There were acute and convalescent COVID-19 samples, and they came from the United States, Italy and Spain. In each case, the material was cDNA or gDNA derived from T cells, B-cell-depleted T cells, or PBMCs.

Original methodology: The authors estimated nucleated cell counts from reference gene primer amplification. The method was immunoSEQ multiplex PCR; TCRdb's version includes in-frame clones alone and lacks a portion of them. From that table come the V and J calls and clone size; the DNA was used to work out D and trimming. Of about 120,000 clones in the sample, around 86% were seen once. Trimming at V came to 7 bases and at J to 6 bases, leaving 7 bases not matched to a gene. Germline assignment: CDR1 LGHNA and CDR2 YNFKEQ. CDR3 length: 13 amino acids. The chain uses TRBV4-2 and TRBJ1-1; 8 bases fit TRBD1. Sequenced material: peripheral blood. The origin of this receptor is a woman of 80 years or more with acute or convalescent COVID-19. The CDR3 DNA follows: TGTGCCAGCACCGGGACAGGAGTTTCTGAAGCTTTCTTT. It encodes CASTGTGVSEAFF.